This section outlines one TCR beta chain sequence together with its context. The antigen remains unidentified. These data belong to a study of fetal regulatory T cell absence and autoimmunity. Study overall: Exocrine pancreas autoimmunity occurred in IPEX patients lacking clinical diabetes. Study findings and constraints: Pancreas and cord blood did not differ much in TRB family usage.

Measured with immunoSEQ multiplex PCR; TCRdb has only the in-frame clones, and not every one. In the table there are roughly 95,000 clones, roughly 70% of which are singletons. The CDR3 length is 15 residues. With 1 base removed from V and 0 bases from J, the gap between germline ends came to 10 bases. CDR1 and CDR2 (germline): LGHNA, YNFKEQ. The chain employs TRBV4-2 and TRBJ2-7, with D uncertain. This clonotype was sampled from a male donor with IPEX syndrome. Sequencing was done on a sample of pancreas tissue. CDR3 nucleotide sequence: TGTGCCAGCAGCCAAGGGGCCTTAAGCTCCTACGAGCAGTACTTC. It specifies CASSQGALSSYEQYF.